These 19 T cell receptor beta chains were all obtained from the same sample, sequenced in a study of blood T cell repertoires in COVID-19. Libraries were prepared by immunoSEQ multiplex PCR; TCRdb keeps only in-frame clonotypes and omits some of them. The table lists more than 110,000 clones, about 84% of them singletons. The material sequenced was peripheral blood. The receptors derive from a human donor in a cohort sampled during active COVID-19.

The chain has TRBV7-9 and TRBJ1-1; D is uncertain. V was trimmed by 2 bases and J by 1 base, leaving 5 bases between them. Germline V gives CDR1 SEHNR, CDR2 FQNEAQ (reference sequence). CDR3 length equals 13 residues. The CDR3 sequence is CASSLSWNTEAFF. CDR3 in DNA: TGTGCCAGCAGCTTAAGCTGGAACACTGAAGCTTTCTTT.

The V call is TRBV19, the J call TRBJ2-5, with D maybe TRBD1 (5 bases). V lost 6 bases, J lost 2 bases, and 10 bases lay in between. Germline CDR1 is LNHDA and CDR2 is SQIVND (reference sequence). This CDR3 has 13 amino acids. CDR3 nucleotides: TGTGCCAGTAGCCCTTCAGGGCAAGAGACCCAGTACTTC. It is translated as CASSPSGQETQYF.

This chain uses TRBV6-5 with TRBJ2-7; 10 positions agree with TRBD1. The CDR3 has 15 amino acids. Germline CDR1 MNHEY, CDR2 SVGAGI. With V trimmed by 0 bases and J by 4 bases, 3 bases remained unmatched. The CDR3: CASSYSWDRGYEQYF. The CDR3 DNA reads TGTGCCAGCAGTTACTCGTGGGACAGGGGTTACGAGCAGTACTTC.

The V gene is TRBV7-2, the J gene TRBJ2-3; 9 positions match TRBD2. The V gene's germline CDR1 is SGHTA and CDR2 FQGNSA. Trimming took 1 base from V and 2 from J; bases not matched to a gene: 1. The length of the CDR3 is 15 residues. CDR3 nucleotide sequence: TGTGCCAGCAGCTTAGGGGGACTAGCCACAGATACGCAGTATTTT. This sequence encodes CASSLGGLATDTQYF.

The rearrangement joins TRBV6-2 or TRBV6-3 to TRBJ1-2; no firm D call. Germline lookup yields CDR1 MNHEY and CDR2 SVGEGT. The germline V and J ends were trimmed by 5 bases and 13 bases, with 23 bases remaining between them. CDR3 size: 14 residues. CDR3 bases: TGTGCCAGCAGTATTTCCATCTCCCGCGGGTCAGGCACCTTC. It encodes CASSISISRGSGTF.

The rearrangement uses TRBV6-5 and TRBJ1-2; D unresolved. CDR1 and CDR2 from the germline V gene are MNHEY and SVGAGI. The CDR3 contains 13 residues. V shed 6 bases and J shed 3 bases, with 11 bases lying between them. The CDR3 sequence: CASRPRSHYGYTF. In DNA, the CDR3 is TGTGCCAGCAGGCCCCGGAGTCACTATGGCTACACCTTC.

This clone showed up just once. The rearrangement links TRBV7-2 to TRBJ1-2, with TRBD1 matching 9 bases. J gave up 6 bases and V 3 bases, and 2 bases lay outside the gene matches. The CDR3 has 13 residues. CDR1 is SGHTA, CDR2 FQGNSA, per germline. The CDR3 protein is CASSLDRGDGYTF. In DNA form, the CDR3 reads TGTGCCAGCAGCTTGGACAGGGGAGATGGCTACACCTTC. The variable domain in full, completed from reference TRBV7-2 and TRBJ1-2, reads GAGVSQSPSNKVTEKGKDVELRCDPISGHTALYWYRQSLGQGLEFLIYFQGNSAPDKSGLPSDRFSAERTGGSVSTLTIQRTQQEDSAVYLCASSLDRGDGYTFGSGTRLTVV.

This clone showed up just once. CDR3 DNA sequence: TGTGCCAGCTCACCAGGGTCGTTTAGGACAGCACCTATATATGGCTACACCTTC. Amino acids: CASSPGSFRTAPIYGYTF. The chain links TRBV18 to TRBJ1-2; weak D call: TRBD1 (6 bases). V was trimmed by 2 bases and J by 5 bases, leaving 24 bases between them. Looked up from germline, CDR1 is KGHSH and CDR2 is LQKENI. The CDR3 length is 18 residues.

The chain joins TRBV2 to TRBJ2-7, with a weak D call TRBD1 (7 bases). Germline V lookup: CDR1 SNHLY, CDR2 FYNNEI. The CDR3 extends over 13 amino acids. The V and J ends lost 4 bases and 3 bases respectively, with 10 bases between them. The CDR3 coding sequence is TGTGCCAGCAGTGGACAGGGACTCTACGAGCAGTACTTC. This encodes CASSGQGLYEQYF. Filled out from reference TRBV2 and TRBJ2-7, the complete variable domain reads EPEVTQTPSHQVTQMGQEVILRCVPISNHLYFYWYRQILGQKVEFLVSFYNNEISEKSEIFDDQFSVERPDGSNFTLKIRSTKLEDSAMYFCASSGQGLYEQYFGPGTRLTVT.

The CDR3 DNA is TGTGCCAGCAGCCCCCCAGGGGGCGAACAGCCCCAGCATTTT. It is translated as CASSPPGGEQPQHF. The rearrangement joins TRBV4-2 to TRBJ1-5, with 8 bases matching TRBD1. The CDR3 runs to 14 residues. V shed 4 bases, J shed 7 bases, and the junction held 6 bases outside the gene matches. The germline V gene has CDR1 LGHNA and CDR2 YNFKEQ.

This clone was seen only once. The chain carries TRBV4-3 and TRBJ2-5, with 15 nucleotides matching TRBD2. V was clipped by 5 bases and J by 4 bases; unmatched bases: 8. CDR1 is LGHNA and CDR2 is YSLEER in the germline V gene. The CDR3 has 17 amino acids. CDR3 amino acids: CASSEGTSGGPGETQYF. The CDR3 region has the DNA TGCGCCAGCAGCGAGGGGACTAGCGGGGGGCCGGGAGAGACCCAGTACTTC.

V gene TRBV5-1 combines with J gene TRBJ2-4; 12 bases are shared with TRBD2. V shed 4 bases and J 4 bases; nucleotides not matched to a gene: 9. The length of the CDR3 is 17 residues. The germline gives CDR1 SGHRS, CDR2 YFSETQ. CDR3 bases: TGCGCCAGCAGCGACAAACTAGCGGGGGGACCAAAAAACATTCAGTACTTC. This translates into CASSDKLAGGPKNIQYF.

The V gene is TRBV7-2, the J gene TRBJ2-5, with 8 bases that match TRBD2. The CDR3 length is 16 residues. The junction had 8 bases not matched to a gene; V was cut back by 0 bases and J by 5 bases. Germline CDR1 is SGHTA and CDR2 is FQGNSA. Here the CDR3 reads CASSLAESGGGETQYF. DNA for the CDR3: TGTGCCAGCAGCTTAGCGGAGAGCGGGGGAGGTGAGACCCAGTACTTC.

The V gene is TRBV27, the J gene TRBJ1-2; D is perhaps TRBD1 (5 bases). The germline V gene has CDR1 MNHEY and CDR2 SMNVEV (reference sequence). Trimming removed 4 bases at V and 0 bases at J, with 9 bases between. CDR3 length equals 14 residues. CDR3 sequence: CASSSGGTNYGYTF. The CDR3 DNA sequence: TGTGCCAGCAGTTCGGGGGGGACTAACTATGGCTACACCTTC.

The V call is TRBV19, the J call TRBJ2-2, with 7 positions matching TRBD1. This CDR3 has 14 amino acids. J lost 5 bases, V lost 10 bases, and 10 bases had no gene match. The V gene's germline CDR1 is LNHDA and CDR2 SQIVND (reference sequence). The chain's CDR3 is CATSRQGWTGELFF. DNA for the CDR3: TGTGCCACTTCAAGACAGGGATGGACCGGGGAGCTGTTTTTT.

On this clone: Just one base apart from a much larger clone, this may be a read error. The chain uses TRBV4-1 and TRBJ2-1; 13 bases fit TRBD2. Trimming removed 0 bases from V and 6 bases from J; junction bases left unmatched: 2. Germline CDR1 is MGHRA and CDR2 is YSYEKL. The CDR3 has 16 amino acids. DNA for the CDR3: TGCGCCAGCAGCCAAGAACTAGCGGGGGGGTTCAATGAGCAGTTCTTC. Its translation is CASSQELAGGFNEQFF.

The table lists this clone with a count of one. The chain uses TRBV21-1 and TRBJ1-2; the table's D gene call, TRBD1, was not cross checked with the DNA. TRBV21-1 counts as a pseudogene. The CDR3 totals 14 residues. The CDR3 region is CASSGTGGSYGYTF. The CDR3 DNA sequence: TGTGCCAGCAGCGGGACAGGGGGCAGCTATGGCTACACCTTC.

V is TRBV19 and J is TRBJ2-1, with 11 positions matching TRBD1. V was pared by 5 bases and J by 10 bases, with 13 bases of the junction left unmatched. CDR1 is LNHDA, CDR2 SQIVND, per germline (reference sequence). The CDR3 has 16 residues. The CDR3 loop reads CASSSLRTGGDEEQFF. DNA of the CDR3: TGTGCCAGTAGTTCGCTACGGACAGGGGGCGACGAAGAGCAGTTCTTC. The complete variable domain, with remaining parts taken from reference TRBV19 and TRBJ2-1, reads DGGITQSPKYLFRKEGQNVTLSCEQNLNHDAMYWYRQDPGQGLRLIYYSQIVNDFQKGDIAEGYSVSREKKESFPLTVTSAQKNPTAFYLCASSSLRTGGDEEQFFGPGTRLTVL.

This clone was counted once. The CDR3 sequence: CASSPISGGATDTQYF. The CDR3 DNA sequence: TGTGCCAGCAGCCCCATTAGCGGGGGGGCCACAGATACGCAGTATTTT. V is TRBV6-6 and J is TRBJ2-3; TRBD2 matches at 11 bases. CDR1 and CDR2 (germline): MNHNY, SVGAGI (reference sequence). CDR3 length: 16 residues. V dropped 6 bases and J dropped 2; count of bases not matched to a gene: 7.